These 16 T cell receptor beta chains were sequenced from one sample in a study of blood T cell repertoires in COVID-19. Clones were read by immunoSEQ multiplex PCR, and TCRdb kept only the in-frame ones, dropping some. The sample records 200,000 to 250,000 clones, 75% to 85% being singletons. Sample: peripheral blood. The receptor source for this set is a woman aged 25 to 39 with COVID-19, enrolled during active disease.

As concerns this clone: Compared with germline, one end of the junction differs, possibly owing to a read error. This rearrangement joins TRBV7-2 to TRBJ2-5, with TRBD2 matching over 10 bases. Germline lookup yields CDR1 SGHTA and CDR2 FQGNSA. The CDR3 spans 19 residues. DNA of the CDR3: TGTGCCAGCAGCCTAGCCCCTGGATTGACTAGCGGGCGGGGGGAGACCCAGTACTTC. Translation: CASSLAPGLTSGRGETQYF. Full variable domain (outside the CDR3, taken from reference TRBV7-2 and TRBJ2-5): GAGVSQSPSNKVTEKGKDVELRCDPISGHTALYWYRQSLGQGLEFLIYFQGNSAPDKSGLPSDRFSAERTGGSVSTLTIQRTQQEDSAVYLCASSLAPGLTSGRGETQYFGPGTRLLVL.

The chain joins TRBV6-6 to TRBJ2-1; D possibly corresponds to TRBD2 (6 bases). Deletions cut 6 bases from V and 5 bases from J, with 11 bases between. Germline values: CDR1 MNHNY, CDR2 SVGAGI (reference sequence). This CDR3 has 13 residues. CDR3 nucleotide sequence: TGTGCCAGCAGGGGGGGACGCGACAATGAGCAGTTCTTC. This gives the protein CASRGGRDNEQFF.

The J gene is TRBJ2-2, the V gene TRBV6-5; 9 bases agree with TRBD1. Germline-derived CDR1 and CDR2 are MNHEY and SVGAGI. This CDR3 spans 15 amino acids. V shed 5 bases, J shed 3 bases, and the junction held 4 bases outside the gene matches. The CDR3 spells CASSRDRADTGELFF. CDR3 DNA sequence: TGTGCCAGCAGTAGGGACAGGGCTGACACCGGGGAGCTGTTTTTT.

The gene calls are TRBV30 and TRBJ1-4; 7 nucleotides line up with TRBD1. The CDR3 is made up of 12 amino acids. Trimming cost V 5 bases and J 10 bases; bases outside gene matches: 7. Germline V gene lookup returns CDR1 GTSNPN and CDR2 SVGIG (reference sequence). This chain's CDR3 is CAWDRDRGKLFF. Here the CDR3 DNA reads TGTGCCTGGGACCGGGACAGAGGAAAACTGTTTTTT. Supplemented by reference TRBV30 and TRBJ1-4, the full variable domain reads SQTIHQWPATLVQPVGSPLSLECTVEGTSNPNLYWYRQAAGRGLQLLFYSVGIGQISSEVPQNLSASRPQDRQFILSSKKLLLSDSGFYLCAWDRDRGKLFFGSGTQLSVL.

The DNA for the CDR3 is TGTGCCAGCAGCTTAGATTTGGGACAGGGAGAGACCCAGTACTTC. Translating it yields CASSLDLGQGETQYF. The J gene is TRBJ2-5, the V gene TRBV7-2; TRBD1 matches 9 bases. J lost 4 bases, V lost 1 base, and 4 bases had no gene match. This CDR3 has 15 amino acids. Germline CDR1 SGHTA, CDR2 FQGNSA.

V usage is TRBV4-1 and J usage is TRBJ1-3; D remains ambiguous. The CDR3 is made up of 18 amino acids. The V end lost 0 bases, the J end lost 4 bases, and 19 bases lay between the germline ends. The germline CDR1 and CDR2 sequences are MGHRA and YSYEKL. This CDR3 is CASSQDFVEGAPGNTIYF. CDR3 nucleotide sequence: TGCGCCAGCAGCCAAGATTTCGTGGAGGGAGCTCCCGGAAACACCATATATTTT.

The chain has TRBV5-5 and TRBJ2-2, with D possibly being TRBD1 (6 bases). Germline-derived CDR1 and CDR2 are SGHKS and YYEKEE (reference sequence). There are 15 residues in the CDR3. Trimming shortened V by 4 bases and J by 1 base, and 11 bases separated the two germline ends. The CDR3 reads CASSQGHVNTGELFF. The CDR3 bases are TGTGCCAGCAGCCAGGGACACGTGAACACCGGGGAGCTGTTTTTT.

The chain links TRBV5-1 to TRBJ2-3; possibly TRBD2 for D (6 bases). The germline CDR1 and CDR2 sequences are SGHRS and YFSETQ. The CDR3 is 16 amino acids. V lost 4 bases, J lost 2 bases, and 17 bases lay in between. The CDR3 DNA reads as TGCGCCAGCAGCCCTTCTGGGCGGGGCTCCACAGATACGCAGTATTTT. Translating it yields CASSPSGRGSTDTQYF.

The CDR3 loop reads CASSELLRGQETQYF. The CDR3 bases are TGTGCCAGCAGTGAACTCCTACGGGGTCAAGAGACCCAGTACTTC. The gene calls are TRBV6-1 and TRBJ2-5; tentatively, D is TRBD2 (5 bases). The CDR3 runs 15 residues. Trimming took 2 bases from V and 2 from J, leaving 12 bases between them. Germline values: CDR1 MNHNS, CDR2 SASEGT.

The J gene is TRBJ1-5, the V gene TRBV20-1; no clear D gene. This CDR3 comprises 12 residues. Trimming removed 3 bases from V and 2 bases from J, with 5 bases in between. Germline values: CDR1 DFQATT, CDR2 SNEGSKA (reference sequence). CDR3 amino acids: CSASFGNQPQHF. CDR3 DNA sequence: TGCAGTGCTAGTTTCGGCAATCAGCCCCAGCATTTT.

The rearrangement links TRBV18 to TRBJ1-5, with TRBD1 matching 7 bases. The CDR3 is 15 amino acids. Trimming at V came to 5 bases and at J to 0 bases, leaving 4 bases not matched to a gene. Germline-derived CDR1 and CDR2 are KGHSH and LQKENI. CDR3 sequence reads: CASSGGTVSNQPQHF. CDR3 bases: TGTGCCAGCTCAGGGGGGACAGTTAGCAATCAGCCCCAGCATTTT.

The V gene is TRBV3-1 (or the pseudogene TRBV3-2), the J gene TRBJ1-1; 8 nucleotides line up with TRBD1. Germline CDR1 reads LGHDT; CDR2 reads YNNKEL (reference sequence). This CDR3 has 14 amino acids. Trimming removed 5 bases from V and 1 base from J; junction bases left unmatched: 3. In DNA form, the CDR3 reads TGTGCCAGCAGCGTCGGACAGGGGAACACTGAAGCTTTCTTT. Amino acid sequence: CASSVGQGNTEAFF.

The chain employs TRBV7-9 and TRBJ2-7, with TRBD1 matching over 7 bases. Unmatched junction bases numbered 6, after V lost 5 bases and J lost 2 bases. CDR1 is SEHNR, CDR2 FQNEAQ, per germline (reference sequence). This CDR3 is built from 14 residues. CDR3 region: CASSPDRATYEQYF. The CDR3 nucleotides are TGTGCCAGCAGCCCTGACAGGGCAACCTACGAGCAGTACTTC.

A single count supports this clone. The CDR3 coding sequence is TGTGCCAGTAGTATTAGCTTCAATGAGCAGTTCTTC. Protein sequence: CASSISFNEQFF. This rearrangement joins TRBV19 to TRBJ2-1; D is ambiguous. This CDR3 is 12 amino acids long. Between the trimmed V and J ends, which lost 3 bases and 6 bases, there was a span of 6 bases. CDR1 is LNHDA and CDR2 is SQIVND in the germline V gene (reference sequence).

The V and J genes are TRBV29-1 and TRBJ2-7, with 12 positions matching TRBD1. V shed 5 bases, J shed 7 bases, and the junction held 6 bases outside the gene matches. Looked up from germline, CDR1 is SQVTM and CDR2 is ANQGSEA. CDR3 length: 13 amino acids. The CDR3 nucleotides read TGCAGCGTTATGGGACAGGGGGCGCAGGAGCAGTACTTC. Amino acid sequence: CSVMGQGAQEQYF.

This sequence joins TRBV7-2 and TRBJ1-2; tentatively, D is TRBD1 (5 bases). The CDR3 covers 15 residues. V lost 5 bases, J lost 7 bases, and 20 bases lay in between. CDR1 and CDR2 (germline): SGHTA, FQGNSA. The CDR3 nucleotides read TGTGCCAGCAGCCCCCTAGGGGAGGGGAGGCTTGGCTACACCTTC. It codes for CASSPLGEGRLGYTF.